This T cell receptor beta chain was found in a study of T cell repertoires in cytomegalovirus infection. This clonotype was detected only a few times. TCRdb reprocessed the reads via MiXCR and lists one record per CDR3 protein. Of 90,000 to 120,000 distinct CDR3 sequences listed, 23% are singletons. In germline, CDR1 is SEHNR, CDR2 FQNEAQ (reference sequence). CDR3 length: 14 residues. Trimming cost V 5 bases and J 4 bases; bases outside gene matches: 3. The chain carries TRBV7-9 and TRBJ2-1; TRBD1 agrees at 9 bases. Sequencing used CD8+ T cells from PBMCs. The TCR sequence derives from a human donor in good health (CMV status not recorded). Some clones in this sample may be carry-over from other donors' samples. The CDR3 reads CASSTGGAYNEQFF. The CDR3 DNA sequence: TGTGCCAGCAGCACAGGGGGCGCATACAATGAGCAGTTCTTC.